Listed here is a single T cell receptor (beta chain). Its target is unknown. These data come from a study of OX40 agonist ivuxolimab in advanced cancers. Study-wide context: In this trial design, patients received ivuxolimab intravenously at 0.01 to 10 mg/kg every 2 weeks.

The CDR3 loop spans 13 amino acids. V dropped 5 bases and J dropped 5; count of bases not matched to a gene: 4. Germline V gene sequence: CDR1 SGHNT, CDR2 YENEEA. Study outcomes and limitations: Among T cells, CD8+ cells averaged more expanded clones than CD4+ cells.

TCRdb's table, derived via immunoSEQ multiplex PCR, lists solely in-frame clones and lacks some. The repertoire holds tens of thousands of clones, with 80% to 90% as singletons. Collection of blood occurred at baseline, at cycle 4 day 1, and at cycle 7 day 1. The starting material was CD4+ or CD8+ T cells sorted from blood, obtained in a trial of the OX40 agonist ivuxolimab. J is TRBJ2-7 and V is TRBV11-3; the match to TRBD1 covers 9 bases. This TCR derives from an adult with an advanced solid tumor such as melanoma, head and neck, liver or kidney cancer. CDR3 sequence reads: CASSPDRGNEQYF. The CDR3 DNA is TGTGCCAGCAGCCCGGACAGGGGCAACGAGCAGTACTTC.